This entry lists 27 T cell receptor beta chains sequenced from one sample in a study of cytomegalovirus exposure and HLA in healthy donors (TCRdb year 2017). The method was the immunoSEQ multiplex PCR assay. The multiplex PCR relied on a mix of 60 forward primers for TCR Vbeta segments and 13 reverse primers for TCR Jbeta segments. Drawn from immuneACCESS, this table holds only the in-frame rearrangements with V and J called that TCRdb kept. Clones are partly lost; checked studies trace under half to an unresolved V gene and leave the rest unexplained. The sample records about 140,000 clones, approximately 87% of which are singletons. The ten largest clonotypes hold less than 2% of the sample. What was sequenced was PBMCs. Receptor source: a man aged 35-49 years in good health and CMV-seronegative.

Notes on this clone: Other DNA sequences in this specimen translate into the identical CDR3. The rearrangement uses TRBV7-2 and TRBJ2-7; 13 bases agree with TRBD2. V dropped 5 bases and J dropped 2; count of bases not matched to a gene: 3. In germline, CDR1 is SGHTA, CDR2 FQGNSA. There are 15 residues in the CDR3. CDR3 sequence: CASSPGLAGAYEQYF. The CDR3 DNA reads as TGTGCCAGCAGCCCCGGACTAGCGGGAGCCTACGAGCAGTACTTC.

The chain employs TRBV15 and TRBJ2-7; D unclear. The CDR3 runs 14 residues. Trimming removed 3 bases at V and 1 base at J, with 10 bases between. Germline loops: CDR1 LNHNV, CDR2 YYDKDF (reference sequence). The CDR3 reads CATSRTLESYEQYF. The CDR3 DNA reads TGTGCCACCAGCAGGACCCTAGAGTCCTACGAGCAGTACTTC.

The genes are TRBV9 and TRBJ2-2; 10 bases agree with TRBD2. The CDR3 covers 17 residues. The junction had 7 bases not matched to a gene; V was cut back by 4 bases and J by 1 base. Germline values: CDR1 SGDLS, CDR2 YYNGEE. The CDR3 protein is CASSSPLAGGNTGELFF. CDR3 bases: TGTGCCAGCAGCAGCCCGTTAGCGGGGGGGAACACCGGGGAGCTGTTTTTT.

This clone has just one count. CDR3 sequence: CASSLEGANGYTF. DNA of the CDR3: TGTGCCAGCAGCTTAGAGGGAGCCAATGGCTACACCTTC. The V and J genes are TRBV7-9 and TRBJ1-2, with unresolved D. There are 13 residues in the CDR3. Trimming stripped 1 base from V and 6 bases from J, with 9 bases between. Germline CDR1 and CDR2: SEHNR and FQNEAQ (reference sequence). The whole variable domain, remainder taken from reference TRBV7-9 and TRBJ1-2, is DTGVSQNPRHKITKRGQNVTFRCDPISEHNRLYWYRQTLGQGPEFLTYFQNEAQLEKSRLLSDRFSAERPKGSFSTLEIQRTEQGDSAMYLCASSLEGANGYTFGSGTRLTVV.

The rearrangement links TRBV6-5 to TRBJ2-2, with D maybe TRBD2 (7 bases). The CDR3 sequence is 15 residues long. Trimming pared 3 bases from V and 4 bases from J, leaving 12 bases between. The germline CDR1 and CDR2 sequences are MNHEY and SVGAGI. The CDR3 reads CASSYLGGPTGELFF. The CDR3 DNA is TGTGCCAGCAGTTATTTGGGGGGGCCCACCGGGGAGCTGTTTTTT.

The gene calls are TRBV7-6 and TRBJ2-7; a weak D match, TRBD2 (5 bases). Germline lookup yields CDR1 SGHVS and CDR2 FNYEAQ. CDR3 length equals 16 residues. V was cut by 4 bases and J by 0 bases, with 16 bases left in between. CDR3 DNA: TGTGCCAGCAGCTCGTGGGCGGGCCGGAGCTCCTACGAGCAGTACTTC. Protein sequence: CASSSWAGRSSYEQYF.

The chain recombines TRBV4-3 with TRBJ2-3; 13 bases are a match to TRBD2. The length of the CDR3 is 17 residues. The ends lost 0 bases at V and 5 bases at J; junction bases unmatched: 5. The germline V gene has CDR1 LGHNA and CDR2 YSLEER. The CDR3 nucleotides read TGCGCCAGCAGCCAAGAGGGACTAGCGGGGACGTTAGATACGCAGTATTTT. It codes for CASSQEGLAGTLDTQYF.

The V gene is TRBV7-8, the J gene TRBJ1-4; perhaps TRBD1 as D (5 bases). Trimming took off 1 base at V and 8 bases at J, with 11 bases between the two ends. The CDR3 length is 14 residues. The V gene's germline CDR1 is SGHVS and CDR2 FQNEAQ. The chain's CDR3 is CASSLGGAGEKLFF. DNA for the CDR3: TGTGCCAGCAGCTTAGGGGGCGCCGGAGAAAAACTGTTTTTT.

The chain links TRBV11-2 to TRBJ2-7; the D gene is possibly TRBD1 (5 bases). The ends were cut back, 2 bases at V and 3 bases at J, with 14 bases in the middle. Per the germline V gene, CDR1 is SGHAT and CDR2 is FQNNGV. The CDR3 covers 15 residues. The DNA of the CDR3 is TGTGCCAGCAGCTTATTAGGTTCTGACAGCTACGAGCAGTACTTC. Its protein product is CASSLLGSDSYEQYF. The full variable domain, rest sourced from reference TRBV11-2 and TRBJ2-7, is EAGVAQSPRYKIIEKRQSVAFWCNPISGHATLYWYQQILGQGPKLLIQFQNNGVVDDSQLPKDRFSAERLKGVDSTLKIQPAKLEDSAVYLCASSLLGSDSYEQYFGPGTRLTVT.

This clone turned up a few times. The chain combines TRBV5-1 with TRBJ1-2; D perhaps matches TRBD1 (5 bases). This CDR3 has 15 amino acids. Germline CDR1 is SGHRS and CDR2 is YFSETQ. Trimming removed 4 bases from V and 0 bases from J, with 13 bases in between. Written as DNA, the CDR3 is TGCGCCAGCAGCCCCCGGAGGGGAGCTAACTATGGCTACACCTTC. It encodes CASSPRRGANYGYTF.

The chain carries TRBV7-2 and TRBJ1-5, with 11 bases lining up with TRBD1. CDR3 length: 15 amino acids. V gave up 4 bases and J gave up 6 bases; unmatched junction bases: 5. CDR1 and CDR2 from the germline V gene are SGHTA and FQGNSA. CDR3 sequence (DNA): TGTGCCAGCAGCTGGACAGGGGGCGCAGGTCAGCCCCAGCATTTT. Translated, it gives CASSWTGGAGQPQHF.

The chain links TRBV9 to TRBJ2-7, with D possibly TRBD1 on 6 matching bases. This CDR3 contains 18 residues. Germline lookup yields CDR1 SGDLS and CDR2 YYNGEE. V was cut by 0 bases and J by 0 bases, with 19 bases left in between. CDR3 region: CASSVGPPEADSSYEQYF. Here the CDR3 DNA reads TGTGCCAGCAGCGTAGGACCCCCGGAGGCGGACAGCTCCTACGAGCAGTACTTC.

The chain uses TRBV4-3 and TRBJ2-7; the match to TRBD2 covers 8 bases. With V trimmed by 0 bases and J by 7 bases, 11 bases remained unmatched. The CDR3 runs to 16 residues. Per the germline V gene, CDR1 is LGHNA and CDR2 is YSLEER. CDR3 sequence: CASSQDEGTRGGEQYF. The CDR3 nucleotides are TGCGCCAGCAGCCAAGATGAGGGGACTAGGGGTGGGGAGCAGTACTTC.

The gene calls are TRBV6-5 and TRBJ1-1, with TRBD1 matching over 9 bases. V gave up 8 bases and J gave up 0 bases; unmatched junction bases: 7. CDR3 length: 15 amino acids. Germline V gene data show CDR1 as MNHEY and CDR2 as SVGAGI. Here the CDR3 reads CASAGQGGVNTEAFF. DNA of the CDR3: TGTGCCAGCGCGGGACAGGGAGGCGTGAACACTGAAGCTTTCTTT.

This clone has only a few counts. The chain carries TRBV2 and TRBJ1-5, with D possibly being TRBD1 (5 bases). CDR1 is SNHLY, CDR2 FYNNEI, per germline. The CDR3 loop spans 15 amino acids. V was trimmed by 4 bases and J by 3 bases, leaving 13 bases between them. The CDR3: CASSGQGRPNQPQHF. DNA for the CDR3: TGTGCCAGCAGTGGGCAGGGAAGGCCCAATCAGCCCCAGCATTTT.

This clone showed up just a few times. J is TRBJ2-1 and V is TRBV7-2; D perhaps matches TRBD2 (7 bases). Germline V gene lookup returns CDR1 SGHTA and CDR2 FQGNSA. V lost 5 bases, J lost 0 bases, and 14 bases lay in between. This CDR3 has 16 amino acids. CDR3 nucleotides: TGTGCCAGCAGCAGGAGGGGGGGGCTCTCCTACAATGAGCAGTTCTTC. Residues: CASSRRGGLSYNEQFF.

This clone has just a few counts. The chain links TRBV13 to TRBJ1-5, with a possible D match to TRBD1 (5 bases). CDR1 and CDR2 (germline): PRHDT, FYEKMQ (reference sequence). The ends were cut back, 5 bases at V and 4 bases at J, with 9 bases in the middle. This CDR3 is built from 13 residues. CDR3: CASSRQRNQPQHF. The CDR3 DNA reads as TGTGCCAGCAGCCGACAGCGAAATCAGCCCCAGCATTTT.

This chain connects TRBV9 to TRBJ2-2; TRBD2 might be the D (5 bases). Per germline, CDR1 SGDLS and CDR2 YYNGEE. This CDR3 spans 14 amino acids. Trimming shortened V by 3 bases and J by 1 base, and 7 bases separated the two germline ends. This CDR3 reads CASSGRQNTGELFF. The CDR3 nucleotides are TGTGCCAGCAGCGGGAGGCAGAACACCGGGGAGCTGTTTTTT.

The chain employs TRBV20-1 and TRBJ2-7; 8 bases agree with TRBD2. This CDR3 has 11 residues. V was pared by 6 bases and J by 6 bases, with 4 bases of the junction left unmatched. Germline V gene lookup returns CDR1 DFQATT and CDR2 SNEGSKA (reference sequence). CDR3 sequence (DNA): TGCAGTGCGGGACTAGAGGGCGAGCAGTACTTC. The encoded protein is CSAGLEGEQYF.

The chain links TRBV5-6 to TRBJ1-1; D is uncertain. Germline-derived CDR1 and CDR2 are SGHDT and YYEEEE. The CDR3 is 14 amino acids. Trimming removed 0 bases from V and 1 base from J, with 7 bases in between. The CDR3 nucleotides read TGTGCCAGCAGCTTGGGGGCAGGGAACACTGAAGCTTTCTTT. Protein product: CASSLGAGNTEAFF. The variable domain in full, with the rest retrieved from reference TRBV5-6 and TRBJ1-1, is DAGVTQSPTHLIKTRGQQVTLRCSPKSGHDTVSWYQQALGQGPQFIFQYYEEEERQRGNFPDRFSGHQFPNYSSELNVNALLLGDSALYLCASSLGAGNTEAFFGQGTRLTVV.

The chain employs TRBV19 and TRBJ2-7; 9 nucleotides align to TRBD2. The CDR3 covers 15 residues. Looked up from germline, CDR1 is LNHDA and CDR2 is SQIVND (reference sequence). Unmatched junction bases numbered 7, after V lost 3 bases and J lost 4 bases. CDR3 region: CASSISGLAPYEQYF. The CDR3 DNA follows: TGTGCCAGTAGTATCAGTGGACTAGCGCCATACGAGCAGTACTTC.

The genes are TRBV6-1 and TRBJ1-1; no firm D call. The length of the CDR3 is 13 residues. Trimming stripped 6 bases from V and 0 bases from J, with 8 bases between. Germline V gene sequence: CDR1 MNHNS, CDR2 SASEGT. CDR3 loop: CASRSDMNTEAFF. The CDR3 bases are TGTGCCAGCAGGTCAGATATGAACACTGAAGCTTTCTTT.

CDR3 region: CAIRGDRALTDTQYF. DNA for the CDR3: TGTGCCATCAGGGGGGACAGGGCCCTCACAGATACGCAGTATTTT. The chain combines TRBV10-3 with TRBJ2-3, with 9 bases fitting TRBD1. V was pared by 6 bases and J by 2 bases, with 6 bases of the junction left unmatched. Germline-derived CDR1 and CDR2 are ENHRY and SYGVKD. This CDR3 has 15 amino acids.

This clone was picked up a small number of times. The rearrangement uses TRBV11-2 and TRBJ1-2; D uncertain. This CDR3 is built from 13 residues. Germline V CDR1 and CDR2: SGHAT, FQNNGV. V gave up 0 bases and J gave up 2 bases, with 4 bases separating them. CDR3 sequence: CASSLDRNYGYTF. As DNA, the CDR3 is TGTGCCAGCAGCTTAGACAGGAACTATGGCTACACCTTC.

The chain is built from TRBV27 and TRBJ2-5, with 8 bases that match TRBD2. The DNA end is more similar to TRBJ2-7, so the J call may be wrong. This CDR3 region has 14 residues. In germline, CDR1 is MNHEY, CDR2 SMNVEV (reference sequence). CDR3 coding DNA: TGTGCCAGCAGCAATAGCGGGAACTCCTACGAGCAGTACTTC. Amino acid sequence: CASSNSGNSYEQYF.

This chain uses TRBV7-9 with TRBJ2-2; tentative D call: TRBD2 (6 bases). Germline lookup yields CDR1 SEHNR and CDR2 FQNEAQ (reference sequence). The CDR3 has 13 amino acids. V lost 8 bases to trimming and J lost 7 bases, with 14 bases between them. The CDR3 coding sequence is TGTGCCAGCGGAACGGGAGCCAACGGGGAGCTGTTTTTT. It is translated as CASGTGANGELFF. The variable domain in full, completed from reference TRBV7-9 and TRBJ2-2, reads DTGVSQNPRHKITKRGQNVTFRCDPISEHNRLYWYRQTLGQGPEFLTYFQNEAQLEKSRLLSDRFSAERPKGSFSTLEIQRTEQGDSAMYLCASGTGANGELFFGEGSRLTVL.

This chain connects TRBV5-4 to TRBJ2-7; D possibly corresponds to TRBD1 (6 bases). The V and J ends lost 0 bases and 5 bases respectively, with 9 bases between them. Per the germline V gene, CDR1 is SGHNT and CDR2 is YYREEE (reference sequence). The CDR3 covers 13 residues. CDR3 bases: TGTGCCAGCAGCTTGGCAGGGGTGAACGAGCAGTACTTC. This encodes CASSLAGVNEQYF. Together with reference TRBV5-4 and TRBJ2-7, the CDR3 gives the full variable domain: ETGVTQSPTHLIKTRGQQVTLRCSSQSGHNTVSWYQQALGQGPQFIFQYYREEENGRGNFPPRFSGLQFPNYSSELNVNALELDDSALYLCASSLAGVNEQYFGPGTRLTVT.